The T cell receptor beta chain under discussion was sequenced for a study of persistence of HIV-infected CD4 T cells. Germline values: CDR1 SGHRS, CDR2 YFSETQ. The CDR3 is 15 residues long. The ends lost 4 bases at V and 1 base at J; junction bases unmatched: 5. This clone was detected only a few times. What it recognizes is unknown. This was the immunoSEQ version 4 assay in survey mode. Assay used: immunoSEQ multiplex PCR; TCRdb lists only in-frame clones, some missing. Among 50,000 to 65,000 clones, about 77% were seen once, and the ten largest hold over 1.5%. Overlapping HIV-1 Gag 15-mer peptides at approximately 0.96 ug per peptide per mL were used. Sorted nonresponding memory CD4+ T cells were CD40L-negative, CD69-negative, CD45RO-high.

This receptor was obtained from an adult man with HIV who was CMV-seropositive. The V and J genes are TRBV5-1 and TRBJ2-5; 9 nucleotides align to TRBD1. The material sequenced was CD4+ T cells sorted from PBMCs after roughly 18-hour stimulation, taken from a patient who received antiretroviral therapy. This chain's CDR3 is CASSRPGQGQETQYF. The CDR3 DNA is TGCGCCAGCAGCCGGCCGGGACAGGGCCAAGAGACCCAGTACTTC.